Detailed here is one T cell receptor (beta chain). Its cognate antigen is unknown. The read ends 3 residues before the CDR3 terminus; that terminus is restored from the germline J gene. These data are taken from a study of T cells in women clearing cervical HPV infection. The overall study: Controls gave blood once infection was undetectable; cases at lesion identification. For cases, blood was sampled a median approximately 150 days after lesion detection, interquartile range about 80 to 220 days. HLA type stays a possible confounder, typing being limited.

Findings of the study overall: Cases and controls were distinguished at AUC around 0.8 by richness and V genes.

V lost 2 bases, J lost 7 bases, and 14 bases lay in between. Germline V lookup: CDR1 SNHLY, CDR2 FYNNEI. CDR3 length equals 14 residues. Measured with immunoSEQ multiplex PCR; TCRdb has only the in-frame clones, and not every one. Reported are roughly 23,000 clones; the ten largest clones contain roughly 9.1%. This chain links TRBV2 with TRBJ1-1; D is uncertain. The TCR originated in a woman between 18 and 69 years old with a cervical HPV16 infection that either progressed to CIN3+ or cleared (not recorded which). The sample was blood buffy coat. The covered CDR3 bases are TGTGCCAGCAGTGAAACGGAGGGTAGGAGTGAA. This gives the protein CASSETEGRSE. The full CDR3 protein reads CASSETEGRSEAFF. Together with reference TRBV2 and TRBJ1-1, the CDR3 gives the full variable domain: EPEVTQTPSHQVTQMGQEVILRCVPISNHLYFYWYRQILGQKVEFLVSFYNNEISEKSEIFDDQFSVERPDGSNFTLKIRSTKLEDSAMYFCASSETEGRSEAFFGQGTRLTVV.